The clone carrying this T cell receptor beta chain ranks as large (0.1 to 1%). What it binds is unknown. The sample originates from a study of PD-1 blockade in classical Hodgkin lymphoma. Study-wide findings and caveats: Among the patients, those starting nivolumab under 1 year after ASCT were excluded. Unlike CD8+ TCR diversity, which did not rise significantly by C4D1, CD4+ TCR diversity did. Whoever responded completely had baseline diversity much like that seen in newly diagnosed patients.

Here immunoSEQ multiplex PCR was the method, and the copy in TCRdb shows in-frame clones only, minus some. The sample contains roughly 7,000 clones, about three fifths of which appear only once. The germline V gene has CDR1 SGHNT and CDR2 YYREEE (reference sequence). V was cut by 0 bases and J by 1 base, with 10 bases left in between. This CDR3 spans 15 amino acids. Time point: cycle 4 day 1 (C4D1), after more than 5 weeks of nivolumab. The patients all showed relapse after autologous stem cell transplantation, while their brentuximab vedotin exposure varied. It was by magnetic negative selection that CD8+ T cells were isolated from thawed PBMCs. Patients showed best responses of complete response, partial response or progressive disease.

The chain is built from TRBV5-4 and TRBJ1-1; D is possibly TRBD1 (5 bases). The receptor was derived from a human donor with classical Hodgkin lymphoma. The sequencing here drew on CD8+ T cells from blood, taken before the fourth cycle of nivolumab. CDR3 nucleotide sequence: TGTGCCAGCAGCTTGGTGGGGGAGGGGAACACTGAAGCTTTCTTT. It yields the protein CASSLVGEGNTEAFF.